The sequence of this TCR beta chain was determined in a study of blood T cell repertoires in COVID-19 (TCRdb year 2020). For context, the study as a whole: Samples from collaborators originated in the United States, Italy and Spain and spanned both the acute and convalescent phases of COVID-19. The repertoires were released in a freely available public database meant as a resource for research on the immune response to SARS-CoV-2. The prospective study material was composed of cDNA or gDNA derived from T cells, B-cell-depleted T cells, or PBMCs. The sample metadata nearly always contained a de-identified subject ID, COVID-19 status, age in years and sex. Subjects who had been exposed to COVID-19, were actively infected with it, or had recovered from it provided the deeply sampled blood TCRbeta repertoires that made up the dataset. Where HLA class I and class II types were available, the types were taken from metadata supplied by the sample provider, not from assay-based typing. Samples came from the ongoing ImmuneRACE study (first 160 participants) plus 1,254 subjects from 6 global collaborators.

Regarding this clone: Its antigen remains unidentified. The record has no base qualities; no much larger clone is one base away.

Overall results and qualifications from the work: How much clinical and demographic metadata was included differed by source and by participant, and the metadata was provided uncurated.

TCRbeta CDR3 regions were amplified from genomic DNA using the immunoSEQ Assay, a bias-controlled multiplex PCR. The study's processing was this. Within the assay, amplification of reference gene primers was used to estimate how many nucleated cells each sample contained. Sequence reads were collapsed and filtered to measure the absolute abundance of every unique TCRbeta CDR3 rearrangement. For each sample, productive Simpson clonality was calculated as the square root of Simpson's diversity index over productive rearrangements. This is the immuneACCESS table as TCRdb keeps it, with only in-frame sequences that have V and J called. A part of the clones is gone; compared with another copy, unresolved V genes explain less than half, and the rest is unexplained. V and J calls and clone size are copied from that table; D and trimming were computed from the DNA. Recorded for this sample are about 250,000 clones; roughly 77% of them occurred a single time. About 3.5% of the sample lies in the top ten.

From a lookup of the germline V gene, CDR1 and CDR2 are SGHTA and FQGTGA. Counted from cysteine to phenylalanine, this CDR3 has 13 amino acids. The CDR3 DNA has 39 bases and is translated from base 1. Deletion took 5 bases off V and 5 bases off J, with a span of 13 bases between the germline ends. Collaborating institutions collected whole blood in K2EDTA tubes following their own protocols. For TCRbeta analysis, collaborators shipped samples in one of three forms: frozen whole blood, isolated PBMCs, or DNA extracted from either of those sample types. The sequence is built from TRBV7-3 and TRBJ2-7; the D gene cannot be resolved reliably. Input material: peripheral blood. The sequence was obtained from a woman older than 75 with acute or convalescent COVID-19. The DNA sequence reads TGTGCCAGCAGCCCCTCCTTTGGAGACGAGCAGTACTTC. This translates into CASSPSFGDEQYF.